These 4 T cell receptor beta chains originate from one sample sequenced in a study of blood T cell repertoires in COVID-19. TCRdb keeps only in-frame clones here, not all; method: immunoSEQ multiplex PCR. The profile shows more than 100,000 clones, roughly 84% of them singletons. Sequencing was done on a sample of PBMCs or T cells enriched from blood (not recorded which). The origin of the receptors is a woman aged 30 to 39 who had recovered from COVID-19.

The sample holds a few counts of this clone. The V call is TRBV30, the J call TRBJ2-5, with 9 bases aligning to TRBD1. Germline assignment: CDR1 GTSNPN and CDR2 SVGIG (reference sequence). CDR3 length equals 14 residues. The junction had 11 bases not matched to a gene; V was cut back by 5 bases and J by 7 bases. The CDR3 region is CAWVLQGARGTQYF. The CDR3 nucleotides are TGTGCCTGGGTATTACAGGGGGCTAGGGGGACCCAGTACTTC.

The chain is built from TRBV19 and TRBJ2-7, with TRBD2 matching 14 bases. The CDR3 sequence is 14 residues long. In germline, CDR1 is LNHDA, CDR2 SQIVND (reference sequence). After removal of 6 bases from V and 3 bases from J, the junction contained 1 base not matched to a gene. CDR3 bases: TGTGCCAGTAGAGGACTAGCGGGAGGCTACGAGCAGTACTTC. It encodes CASRGLAGGYEQYF.

The rearrangement links TRBV19 to TRBJ2-4, with 7 bases fitting TRBD1. This CDR3 is 13 amino acids long. Trimming cost V 7 bases and J 6 bases; bases outside gene matches: 6. From germline, CDR1 is LNHDA and CDR2 SQIVND (reference sequence). The DNA of the CDR3 is TGTGCCAGTACCGAGGGGGCGAGAAACATTCAGTACTTC. This codes for CASTEGARNIQYF. The variable domain in full, completed from reference TRBV19 and TRBJ2-4, reads DGGITQSPKYLFRKEGQNVTLSCEQNLNHDAMYWYRQDPGQGLRLIYYSQIVNDFQKGDIAEGYSVSREKKESFPLTVTSAQKNPTAFYLCASTEGARNIQYFGAGTRLSVL.

In this sample, this clone turned up a few times. The V call is TRBV21-1, the J call TRBJ2-3; TRBD2, the D gene given by the table, was not confirmed from the DNA. TRBV21-1 is noted as a pseudogene. The CDR3 covers 13 residues. Written as DNA, the CDR3 is TGTGCCAGCAGCTATAAAAAGTCTCCGGGGCAGTATTTT. It specifies CASSYKKSPGQYF.